What follows is one TCR beta chain and its context. What it binds is not known. With a much larger clone just one base away, this may be a read error. The same CDR3 can be traced to other DNA sequences in this sample. Per the germline V gene, CDR1 is SGHRS and CDR2 is YFSETQ. The CDR3 runs to 14 residues. Trimming took 4 bases from V and 9 from J; bases not matched to a gene: 4. These data originate in a study of shared clonotypes between healthy human individuals. Study conclusions and caveats: Among the subsets, naive ones generally showed larger estimated richness than memory ones.

Produced via immunoSEQ multiplex PCR; TCRdb's table is partial and in-frame only. This sample has about 710,000 clones, with roughly 72% found just once. The genes are TRBV5-1 and TRBJ2-1, with TRBD2 identical over 13 bases. The sequenced material came from memory CD4+ T cells sorted from blood. The subset was: CD45RA-negative fraction. The sequence came from a woman in her twenties or thirties in good health. CDR3 residues: CASSPGTSGIEQFF. CDR3 bases: TGCGCCAGCAGCCCCGGGACTAGCGGGATTGAGCAGTTCTTC.